This T cell receptor (beta chain) derives from a study of CD8+ T cells in alopecia areata. Study-level information: Those patients who were treated received oral tofacitinib, which was given at 5 to 10 mg twice daily for moderate-to-severe alopecia areata. Regarding the study as a whole: Resident alphabeta T cells of normal skin are also sequenced in scalp samples. Higher clonality and more expanded CD8+ clones appeared in lesional than normal scalp.

This clone was seen only once. Its cognate antigen is unknown. Obtained from alopecia areata patients were lesional scalp punch biopsies along with peripheral blood. Germline V lookup: CDR1 SGHDT, CDR2 YYEEEE. The V segment lost 1 base and the J segment 6 bases; nucleotides outside the gene matches: 4. The CDR3 consists of 16 residues. Extracted from the samples, RNA was reverse transcribed into cDNA to serve as the sequencing template. Repertoires were generated with immunoSEQ multiplex PCR, while TCRdb's copy carries only in-frame clones and drops some. Among about 170,000 clones listed, less than 80% were seen once.

The source of this sequence is a human donor with alopecia areata. The V call is TRBV5-6, the J call TRBJ2-2; 12 nucleotides agree with TRBD2. The starting material was CD8+ T cells sorted from blood, obtained at week 0. CDR3 nucleotide sequence: TGTGCCAGCAGCTTGTGGACTAGCGGGGTATCCGGGGAGCTGTTTTTT. It codes for CASSLWTSGVSGELFF. Supplemented by reference TRBV5-6 and TRBJ2-2, the full variable domain reads DAGVTQSPTHLIKTRGQQVTLRCSPKSGHDTVSWYQQALGQGPQFIFQYYEEEERQRGNFPDRFSGHQFPNYSSELNVNALLLGDSALYLCASSLWTSGVSGELFFGEGSRLTVL.